The 2 T cell receptor beta chains listed next were all sequenced from one sample in a study of memory CD4+ T cells and cytomegalovirus serostatus. Produced via immunoSEQ multiplex PCR; TCRdb's table is partial and in-frame only. Of about 82,000 clones in the sample, approximately 84% were seen once. The sort gate was single viable CD3+CD4+CD8-CD45RO+ cells for memory CD4+ T cells. Source material: memory CD4+ T cells from blood. Every receptor here comes from an adult in good health and CMV-seronegative.

Details on this clone: One junction end disagrees with the germline gene, perhaps due to a read error. The chain couples TRBV7-7 to TRBJ2-5, with a weak D call TRBD2 (7 bases). Germline V gene data show CDR1 as SSHAT and CDR2 as FNYEAQ (reference sequence). The CDR3 is 12 residues long. This chain's CDR3 is CASSLGGGTQYF. In nucleotides, the CDR3 is TGTGCTAGCAGCTTAGGGGGGGGGACCCAGTACTTC.

The rearrangement links TRBV9 to TRBJ2-3; D perhaps matches TRBD1 (5 bases). The V gene lost 0 bases and the J gene lost 6 bases, with 17 bases spanning the gap. This CDR3 spans 16 amino acids. Germline V gene sequence: CDR1 SGDLS, CDR2 YYNGEE. The CDR3 loop reads CASSVATQGFDDTQYF. The CDR3 DNA sequence: TGTGCCAGCAGCGTAGCTACCCAGGGCTTTGATGATACGCAGTATTTT.